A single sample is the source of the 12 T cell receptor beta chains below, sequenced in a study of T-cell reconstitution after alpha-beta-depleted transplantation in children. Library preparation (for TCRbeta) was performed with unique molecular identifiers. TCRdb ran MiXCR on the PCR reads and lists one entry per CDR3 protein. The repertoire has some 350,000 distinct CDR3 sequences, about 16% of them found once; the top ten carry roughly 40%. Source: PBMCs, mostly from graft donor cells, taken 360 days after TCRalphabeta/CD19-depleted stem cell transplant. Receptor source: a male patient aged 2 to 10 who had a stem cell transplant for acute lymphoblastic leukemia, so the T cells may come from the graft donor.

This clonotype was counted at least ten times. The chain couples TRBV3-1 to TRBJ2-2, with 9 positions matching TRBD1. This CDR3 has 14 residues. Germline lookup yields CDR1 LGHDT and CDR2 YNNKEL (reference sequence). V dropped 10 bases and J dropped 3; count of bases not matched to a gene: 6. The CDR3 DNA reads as TGTGCCACTGGGACAGGGAGGGACACCGGGGAGCTGTTTTTT. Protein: CATGTGRDTGELFF.

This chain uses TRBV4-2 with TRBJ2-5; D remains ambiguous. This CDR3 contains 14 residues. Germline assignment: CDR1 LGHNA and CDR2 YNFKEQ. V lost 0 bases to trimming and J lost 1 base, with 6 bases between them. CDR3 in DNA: TGTGCCAGCAGCCAAGAGCACAGCCAAGAGACCCAGTACTTC. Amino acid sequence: CASSQEHSQETQYF.

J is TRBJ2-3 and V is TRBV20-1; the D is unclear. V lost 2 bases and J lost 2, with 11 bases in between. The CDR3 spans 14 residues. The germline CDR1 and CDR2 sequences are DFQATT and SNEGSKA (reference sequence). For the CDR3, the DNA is TGCAGTGCTAGACGTCACAGCTTCACAGATACGCAGTATTTT. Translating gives CSARRHSFTDTQYF.

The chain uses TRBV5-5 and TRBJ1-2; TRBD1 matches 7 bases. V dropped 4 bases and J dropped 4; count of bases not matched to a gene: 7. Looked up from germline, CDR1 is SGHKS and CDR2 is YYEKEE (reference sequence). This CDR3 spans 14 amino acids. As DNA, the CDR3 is TGTGCCAGCAGCCACGCACAGGGGCCCTATGGCTACACCTTC. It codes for CASSHAQGPYGYTF.

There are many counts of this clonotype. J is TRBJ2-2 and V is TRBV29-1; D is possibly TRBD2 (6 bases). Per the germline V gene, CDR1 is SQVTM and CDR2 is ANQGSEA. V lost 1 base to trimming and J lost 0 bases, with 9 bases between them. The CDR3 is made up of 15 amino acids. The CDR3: CSVEVDYPNTGELFF. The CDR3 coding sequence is TGCAGCGTTGAAGTGGACTACCCGAACACCGGGGAGCTGTTTTTT.

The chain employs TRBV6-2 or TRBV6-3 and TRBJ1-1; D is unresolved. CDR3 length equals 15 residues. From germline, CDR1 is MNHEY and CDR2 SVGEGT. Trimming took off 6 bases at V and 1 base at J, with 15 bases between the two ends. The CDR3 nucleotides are TGTGCCAGCAGACCTCCGGGTCACGCGAACACTGAAGCTTTCTTT. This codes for CASRPPGHANTEAFF.

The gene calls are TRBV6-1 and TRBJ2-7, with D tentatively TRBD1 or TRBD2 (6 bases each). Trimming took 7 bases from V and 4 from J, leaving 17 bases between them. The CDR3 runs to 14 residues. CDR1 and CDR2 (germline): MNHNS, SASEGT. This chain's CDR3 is CASIQGLARYEQYF. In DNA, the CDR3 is TGTGCCAGCATCCAGGGGCTAGCGCGGTACGAGCAGTACTTC.

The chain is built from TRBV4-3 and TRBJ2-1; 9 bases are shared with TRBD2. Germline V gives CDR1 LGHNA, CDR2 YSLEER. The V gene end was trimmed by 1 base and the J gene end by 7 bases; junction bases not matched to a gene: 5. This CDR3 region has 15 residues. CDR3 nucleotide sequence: TGCGCCAGCAGCCAAGGATCGGCGGGAGGGAATGAGCAGTTCTTC. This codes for CASSQGSAGGNEQFF.

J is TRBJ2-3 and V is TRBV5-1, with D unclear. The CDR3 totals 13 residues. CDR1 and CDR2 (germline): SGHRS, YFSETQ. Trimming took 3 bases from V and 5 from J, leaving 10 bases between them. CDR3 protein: CASSSPAEDTQYF. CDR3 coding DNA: TGCGCCAGCAGCTCACCTGCAGAAGATACGCAGTATTTT.

CDR3 sequence reads: CASSNPSGRAEQYF. As DNA, the CDR3 is TGTGCCAGCAGCAACCCTAGCGGGAGAGCCGAGCAGTACTTC. V gene TRBV21-1 combines with J gene TRBJ2-7; TRBD2 is the table's D call and was not checked against the DNA. TRBV21-1 is a pseudogene locus. The CDR3 contains 14 residues.

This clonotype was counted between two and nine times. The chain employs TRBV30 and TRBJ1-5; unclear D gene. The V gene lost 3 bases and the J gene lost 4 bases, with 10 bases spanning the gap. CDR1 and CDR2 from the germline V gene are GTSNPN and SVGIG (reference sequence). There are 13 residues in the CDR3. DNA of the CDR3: TGTGCCTGGAGCTTGACATTGAATCAGCCCCAGCATTTT. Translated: CAWSLTLNQPQHF.

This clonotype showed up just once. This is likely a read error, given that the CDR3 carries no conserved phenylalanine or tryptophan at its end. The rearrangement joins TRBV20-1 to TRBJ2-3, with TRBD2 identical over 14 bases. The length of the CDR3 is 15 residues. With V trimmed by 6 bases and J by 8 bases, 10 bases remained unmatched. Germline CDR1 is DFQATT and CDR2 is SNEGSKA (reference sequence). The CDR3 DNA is TGCAGTGCAGACTCGGGACTAGCGGGAGAGGGTACGCAGTATTTA. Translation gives CSADSGLAGEGTQYL.